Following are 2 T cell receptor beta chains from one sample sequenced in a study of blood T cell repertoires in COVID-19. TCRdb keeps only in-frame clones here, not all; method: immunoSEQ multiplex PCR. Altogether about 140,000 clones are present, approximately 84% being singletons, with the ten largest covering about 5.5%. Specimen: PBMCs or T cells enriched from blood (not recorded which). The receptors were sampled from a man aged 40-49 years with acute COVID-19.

CDR3 coding DNA: TGTGCCATCAGTGAGTCGAAGGTAGGACAGGGTGGAAAACTGTTTTTT. Translated: CAISESKVGQGGKLFF. The chain carries TRBV10-3 and TRBJ1-4; the match to TRBD1 covers 8 bases. Trimming cost V 0 bases and J 10 bases; bases outside gene matches: 10. Germline assignment: CDR1 ENHRY and CDR2 SYGVKD. This CDR3 is 16 amino acids long.

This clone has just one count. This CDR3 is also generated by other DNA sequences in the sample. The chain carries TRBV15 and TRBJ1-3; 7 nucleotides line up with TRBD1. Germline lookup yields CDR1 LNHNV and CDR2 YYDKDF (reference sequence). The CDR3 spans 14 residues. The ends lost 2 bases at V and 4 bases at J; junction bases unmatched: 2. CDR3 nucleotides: TGTGCCACCAGCAGAACAGGGGAAGGAAACACCATATATTTT. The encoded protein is CATSRTGEGNTIYF.